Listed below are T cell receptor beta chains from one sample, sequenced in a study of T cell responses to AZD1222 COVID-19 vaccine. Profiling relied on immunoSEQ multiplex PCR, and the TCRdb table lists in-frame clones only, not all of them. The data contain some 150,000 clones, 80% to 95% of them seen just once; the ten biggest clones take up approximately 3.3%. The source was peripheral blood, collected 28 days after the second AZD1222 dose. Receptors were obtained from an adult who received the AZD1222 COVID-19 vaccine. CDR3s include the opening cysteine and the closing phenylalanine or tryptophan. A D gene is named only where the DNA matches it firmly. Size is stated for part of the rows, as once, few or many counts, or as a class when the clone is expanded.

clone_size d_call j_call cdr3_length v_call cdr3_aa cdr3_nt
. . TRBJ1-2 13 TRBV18 CASSPPVSSGYTF TGTGCCAGCTCACCACCAGTTTCCAGTGGCTACACCTTC
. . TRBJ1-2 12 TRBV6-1 CASSPGPPGYTF TGTGCCAGCAGCCCGGGACCCCCCGGCTACACCTTC
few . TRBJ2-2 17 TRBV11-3 CASSSPPGDANTGELFF TGTGCCAGCAGCTCGCCTCCGGGGGACGCGAACACCGGGGAGCTGTTTTTT
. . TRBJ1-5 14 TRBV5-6 CASSFRLGNQPQHF TGTGCCAGCAGCTTTCGGCTAGGCAATCAGCCCCAGCATTTT
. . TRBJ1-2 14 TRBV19 CASSMAGVFYGYTF TGTGCCAGTAGTATGGCAGGGGTCTTCTATGGCTACACCTTC
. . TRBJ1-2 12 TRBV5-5 CASSLDGWGYTF TGTGCCAGCAGCTTGGATGGCTGGGGTTACACCTTC
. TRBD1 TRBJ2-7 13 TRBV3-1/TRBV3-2 CASSLQGAYEQYF TGTGCCAGCAGCCTCCAGGGGGCTTACGAGCAGTACTTC
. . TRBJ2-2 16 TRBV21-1 CASSKRGKGRTGELFF TGTGCCAGCAGCAAAAGGGGGAAAGGTAGGACCGGGGAGCTGTTTTTT
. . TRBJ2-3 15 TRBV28 CASTYLDNSTDTQYF TGTGCCAGCACCTACCTGGACAACAGCACAGATACGCAGTATTTT
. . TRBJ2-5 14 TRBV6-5 CASRQTRAQETQYF TGTGCCAGCAGACAGACTCGAGCGCAAGAGACCCAGTACTTC
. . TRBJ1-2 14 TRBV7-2 CASSPLDRNYGYTF TGTGCCAGCAGCCCCCTAGACAGGAACTATGGCTACACCTTC
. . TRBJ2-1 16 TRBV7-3 CASSDTTGSTHNEQFF TGTGCCAGCAGCGACACGACCGGATCGACTCACAATGAGCAGTTCTTC
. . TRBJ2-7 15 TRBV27 CASSLYTGTSPRVYF TGTGCCAGCAGTTTATATACCGGGACCTCCCCGAGGGTGTACTTC
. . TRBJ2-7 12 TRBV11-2 CASSLSQGQQYF TGTGCCAGCAGCTTATCCCAGGGACAGCAGTACTTC
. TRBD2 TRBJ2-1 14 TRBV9 CASSVVGTNNEQFF TGTGCCAGCAGCGTAGTTGGGACTAACAATGAGCAGTTCTTC
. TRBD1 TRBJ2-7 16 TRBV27 CASRIRGQGSFYEQYF TGTGCCAGCAGAATCCGGGGACAGGGGAGTTTCTACGAGCAGTACTTC
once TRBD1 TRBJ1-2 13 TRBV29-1 CSARQGADYGYTF TGCAGCGCTCGACAGGGGGCAGACTATGGCTACACCTTC
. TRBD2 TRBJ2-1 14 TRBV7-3 CASSKSTAGDEQFF TGTGCCAGCAGCAAAAGTACGGCGGGAGATGAGCAGTTCTTC
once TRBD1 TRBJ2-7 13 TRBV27 CASRRDRGYEQYF TGTGCCAGCAGGAGGGACAGGGGCTACGAGCAGTACTTC
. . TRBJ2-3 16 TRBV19 CASKEGVGVSTDTQYF TGTGCCAGTAAGGAGGGGGTGGGAGTTAGCACAGATACGCAGTATTTT
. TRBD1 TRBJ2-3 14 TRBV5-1 CASSLGQGGDTQYF TGCGCCAGCAGCTTGGGACAGGGGGGAGATACGCAGTATTTT
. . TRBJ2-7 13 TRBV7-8 CASSWESSYEQYF TGTGCCAGCAGCTGGGAGAGCTCCTACGAGCAGTACTTC
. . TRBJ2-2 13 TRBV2 CASARDNTGELFF TGTGCCAGTGCCCGGGACAACACCGGGGAGCTGTTTTTT
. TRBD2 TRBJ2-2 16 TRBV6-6 CASSSTLAGESGELFF TGTGCCAGCAGTTCAACTCTAGCGGGAGAGTCCGGGGAGCTGTTTTTT
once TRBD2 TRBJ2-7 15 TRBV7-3 CASSPFAGGSYEQYF TGTGCCAGCAGCCCCTTCGCGGGGGGTTCCTACGAGCAGTACTTC
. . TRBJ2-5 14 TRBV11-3 CASSPTNGGETQYF TGTGCCAGCAGCCCCACCAACGGGGGAGAGACCCAGTACTTC
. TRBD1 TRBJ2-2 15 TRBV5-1 CASSPGTGDTGELFF TGCGCCAGCAGCCCCGGGACAGGGGACACCGGGGAGCTGTTTTTT
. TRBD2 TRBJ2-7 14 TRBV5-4 CASSLWRETYEQYF TGTGCCAGCAGCTTATGGCGGGAGACCTACGAGCAGTACTTC
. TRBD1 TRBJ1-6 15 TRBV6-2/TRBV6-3 CASSYSMDRAPPLHF TGTGCCAGCAGTTACTCGATGGACAGGGCGCCACCCCTCCACTTT
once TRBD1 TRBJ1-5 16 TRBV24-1 CATSDQTGGLNQPQHF TGTGCCACCAGTGACCAGACAGGGGGCCTAAATCAGCCCCAGCATTTT
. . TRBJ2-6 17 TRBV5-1 CASSLTDFISGANVLTF TGCGCCAGCAGCCTGACAGACTTTATCTCTGGGGCCAACGTCCTGACTTTC
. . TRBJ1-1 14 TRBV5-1 CASSGDTWNTEAFF TGCGCCAGCAGCGGGGACACTTGGAACACTGAAGCTTTCTTT